The T cell receptor (beta chain) under discussion was sequenced for a study of cytomegalovirus exposure and HLA in healthy donors. Points from the study as a whole: Sequencing probably produced one cluster of sequence variants that were highly shared. It has been reported that TCR beta sequences accurately predicted the HLA-A and HLA-B alleles of most subjects.

60 Vbeta and 13 Jbeta primers were used in PCR. TCRdb keeps only in-frame clones here, not all; method: immunoSEQ multiplex PCR. This repertoire shows about 83,000 clones, roughly 80% found once; its top ten account for around 1.8%. Worth noting for this clone: Its antigen is not known.

The sequenced sample was PBMCs. This TCR was recovered from a woman aged 25 to 39 in good health and CMV-seronegative.

The CDR3 DNA sequence: TGTGCCAGCAGCTTAAGGGCAGGGGGCGCGCGCACTGAAGCTTTCTTT. Its translation: CASSLRAGGARTEAFF. The chain has TRBV7-2 and TRBJ1-1, with 8 bases that match TRBD1. CDR1 SGHTA and CDR2 FQGNSA come from the germline V gene. V shed 2 bases, J shed 4 bases, and the junction held 9 bases outside the gene matches. This CDR3 comprises 16 residues. The complete variable domain, with remaining parts taken from reference TRBV7-2 and TRBJ1-1, reads GAGVSQSPSNKVTEKGKDVELRCDPISGHTALYWYRQSLGQGLEFLIYFQGNSAPDKSGLPSDRFSAERTGGSVSTLTIQRTQQEDSAVYLCASSLRAGGARTEAFFGQGTRLTVV.